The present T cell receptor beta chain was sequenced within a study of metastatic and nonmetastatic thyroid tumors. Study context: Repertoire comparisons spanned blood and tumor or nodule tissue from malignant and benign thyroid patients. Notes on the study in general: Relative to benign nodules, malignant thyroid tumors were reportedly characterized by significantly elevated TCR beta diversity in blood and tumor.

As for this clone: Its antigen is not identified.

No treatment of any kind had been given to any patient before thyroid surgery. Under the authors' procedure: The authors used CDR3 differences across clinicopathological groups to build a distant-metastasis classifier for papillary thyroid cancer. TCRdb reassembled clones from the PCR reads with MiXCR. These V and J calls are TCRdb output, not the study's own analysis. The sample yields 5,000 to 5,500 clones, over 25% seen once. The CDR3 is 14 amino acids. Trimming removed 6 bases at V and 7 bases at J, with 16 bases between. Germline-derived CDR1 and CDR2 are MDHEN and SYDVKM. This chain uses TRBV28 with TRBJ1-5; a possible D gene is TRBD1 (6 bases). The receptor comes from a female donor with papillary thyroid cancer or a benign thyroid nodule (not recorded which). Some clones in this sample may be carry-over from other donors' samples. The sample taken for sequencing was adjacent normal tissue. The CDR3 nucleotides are TGTGCCAGCAGGTTTCAGGGGTTTAACCAGCCCCAGCATTTT. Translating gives CASRFQGFNQPQHF. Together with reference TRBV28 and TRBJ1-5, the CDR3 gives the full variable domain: DVKVTQSSRYLVKRTGEKVFLECVQDMDHENMFWYRQDPGLGLRLIYFSYDVKMKEKGDIPEGYSVSREKKERFSLILESASTNQTSMYLCASRFQGFNQPQHFGDGTRLSIL.